Presented here are 5 T cell receptor beta chains from one specimen sequenced in a study of cytomegalovirus exposure and HLA in healthy donors. PCR involved 60 Vbeta and 13 Jbeta primers. Using immunoSEQ multiplex PCR, the repertoire was profiled, and TCRdb retains in-frame clones only, with some absent. The repertoire includes about 120,000 clones, 70% to 80% of them detected once, and approximately 2% sits in the top ten. Sequencing was done on a sample of PBMCs. These receptors originate from a human donor in good health.

V and J are TRBV11-2 and TRBJ2-7; D might be TRBD1 (5 bases). Germline V lookup: CDR1 SGHAT, CDR2 FQNNGV. V lost 5 bases to trimming and J lost 6 bases, with 20 bases between them. The CDR3 length is 15 residues. The chain's CDR3 is CASSPTGRRLGEQYF. The CDR3 DNA reads TGTGCCAGCAGCCCCACAGGTCGTCGTCTTGGCGAGCAGTACTTC.

The V gene is TRBV5-1, the J gene TRBJ1-2; maybe TRBD1 (5 bases). V gave up 0 bases and J gave up 4 bases, with 13 bases separating them. This CDR3 has 15 residues. Germline CDR1 SGHRS, CDR2 YFSETQ. The DNA for the CDR3 is TGCGCCAGCAGCTTGGATGGGGCCTCCATCTATGGCTACACCTTC. Translated: CASSLDGASIYGYTF.

This chain's CDR3 is CASSLPLTGYPPYEQYF. The CDR3, as DNA: TGTGCCAGCAGTTTACCCCTGACAGGGTACCCTCCCTACGAGCAGTACTTC. The chain couples TRBV28 to TRBJ2-7, with TRBD1 matching over 7 bases. The germline V gene encodes CDR1 MDHEN and CDR2 SYDVKM. V shed 2 bases, J shed 2 bases, and the junction held 12 bases outside the gene matches. This CDR3 contains 17 residues. Complete variable domain (other parts from reference TRBV28 and TRBJ2-7): DVKVTQSSRYLVKRTGEKVFLECVQDMDHENMFWYRQDPGLGLRLIYFSYDVKMKEKGDIPEGYSVSREKKERFSLILESASTNQTSMYLCASSLPLTGYPPYEQYFGPGTRLTVT.

This clone was seen more than once but under ten times. An end of the junction differs from the germline gene, which may be a read error. This chain links TRBV5-4 with TRBJ2-2; D is ambiguous. This CDR3 has 15 amino acids. Germline-derived CDR1 and CDR2 are SGHNT and YYREEE (reference sequence). The CDR3 DNA sequence: TGTGCCACCAGCCGGGTGGCCGGGAACACCGGGGAGCTGTTTTTT. It specifies CATSRVAGNTGELFF. The complete variable domain, with remaining parts taken from reference TRBV5-4 and TRBJ2-2, reads ETGVTQSPTHLIKTRGQQVTLRCSSQSGHNTVSWYQQALGQGPQFIFQYYREEENGRGNFPPRFSGLQFPNYSSELNVNALELDDSALYLCATSRVAGNTGELFFGEGSRLTVL.

The chain recombines TRBV5-6 with TRBJ2-7; D call uncertain. The CDR3 length is 15 residues. Trimming pared 2 bases from V and 7 bases from J, leaving 19 bases between. Germline V gene data show CDR1 as SGHDT and CDR2 as YYEEEE. This CDR3 reads CASSLRPLTAEEQYF. The CDR3 nucleotides are TGTGCCAGCAGCTTACGTCCCCTTACCGCCGAGGAGCAGTACTTC.